The rows below give T cell receptor beta chains drawn from one sample of a study of OX40 agonist ivuxolimab in advanced cancers. Assay: immunoSEQ multiplex PCR; the TCRdb copy retains only in-frame clones and omits some. Here the sample spans 79,000 or so clones, roughly nine tenths being singletons. Sequencing was performed on CD4+ or CD8+ T cells sorted from blood, taken in a trial of the OX40 agonist ivuxolimab. Receptor source: an adult with an advanced solid tumor such as melanoma, head and neck, liver or kidney cancer. The CDR3 runs from the conserved cysteine through the conserved F or W.

V: TRBV4-3
J: TRBJ1-4
CDR3: CASSQWGGNEKLFF

V: TRBV6-5
J: TRBJ1-1
CDR3: CASSYPRKGTEAFF

V: TRBV28
J: TRBJ2-6
CDR3: CASSRHSGANVLTF

V: TRBV7-2
J: TRBJ2-7
CDR3: CASSSGLALTYEQYF

V: TRBV4-1
J: TRBJ1-4
CDR3: CASSQDPDRSGRNEKLFF

V: TRBV5-1
J: TRBJ2-1
CDR3: CASSAAGSLAYNEQFF

V: TRBV5-4
J: TRBJ2-7
CDR3: CASRGGGQKSSYEQYF

V: TRBV11-3
J: TRBJ1-1
CDR3: CASSFRSEAFF

V: TRBV7-2
J: TRBJ2-3
CDR3: CASSPSYYPGGDTQYF

V: TRBV6-6
J: TRBJ2-7
CDR3: CASSYYEYEQYF

V: TRBV2
J: TRBJ1-3
CDR3: CASSEIGTGGTIYF

V: TRBV7-9
J: TRBJ1-5
CDR3: CASSLAEGRINQPQHF

V: TRBV28
J: TRBJ2-7
CDR3: CASSLIVRYEQYF

V: TRBV9
J: TRBJ2-2
CDR3: CASSVEAAAGGYTGELFF

V: TRBV28
J: TRBJ2-2
CDR3: CASSFGAGMNTGELFF

V: TRBV7-9
J: TRBJ1-3
CDR3: CASSLSVYGGTGNTIYF

V: TRBV9
J: TRBJ1-3
CDR3: CASSPATGALLSSGNTIYF

V: TRBV11-2
J: TRBJ2-3
CDR3: CASSGRLDRTDTQYF

V: TRBV5-1
J: TRBJ1-2
CDR3: CASSPVVNYGYTF

V: TRBV2
J: TRBJ1-4
CDR3: CASSPGLGEKLFF

V: TRBV29-1
J: TRBJ1-4
CDR3: CSAGSYEKLFF

V: TRBV10-3
J: TRBJ2-4
CDR3: CAISGGPPTVDIQYF

V: TRBV5-6
J: TRBJ2-5
CDR3: CASSLVLGTQYF

V: TRBV28
J: TRBJ2-3
CDR3: CAPIVPDTQYF

V: TRBV10-1
J: TRBJ2-7
CDR3: CASSEPGLSDEQYF

V: TRBV30
J: TRBJ2-7
CDR3: CAWIGQGIAEQYF

V: TRBV2
J: TRBJ1-1
CDR3: CASRKQGMNTEAFF

V: TRBV2
J: TRBJ2-3
CDR3: CASSPNAGLSRDTQYF

V: TRBV27
J: TRBJ1-5
CDR3: CASSPIGQGLNQPQHF

V: TRBV7-2
J: TRBJ2-3
CDR3: CASSLVGLAGGADTQYF

V: TRBV30
J: TRBJ2-1
CDR3: CAWRVLGQGEQFF

V: TRBV7-8
J: TRBJ1-1
CDR3: CASSSIGTEAFF

V: TRBV5-1
J: TRBJ1-5
CDR3: CASSLQGVSNQPQHF

V: TRBV6-5
J: TRBJ2-7
CDR3: CASSYGADRGSEQYF

V: TRBV29-1
J: TRBJ2-1
CDR3: CSARGTSGSNGQFF

V: TRBV2
J: TRBJ2-7
CDR3: CASSEEISGNYEQYF

V: TRBV9
J: TRBJ2-3
CDR3: CASSVGPQRTDTQYF

V: TRBV4-1
J: TRBJ2-7
CDR3: CASSPGTSGHTYEQYF

V: TRBV30
J: TRBJ2-6
CDR3: CAWSVGSERSGANVLTF

V: TRBV30
J: TRBJ1-1
CDR3: CAWSPPLVLSPFF

V: TRBV4-1
J: TRBJ2-7
CDR3: CASSQEIPGTPQGEQYF

V: TRBV7-2
J: TRBJ2-1
CDR3: CASSNRDSSSSYNEQFF

V: TRBV7-2
J: TRBJ2-1
CDR3: CASSLWASEGEQFF

V: TRBV18
J: TRBJ2-3
CDR3: CASSRDYSSTDTQYF

V: TRBV28
J: TRBJ2-7
CDR3: CASSTPSGIYEQYF

V: TRBV25-1
J: TRBJ2-3
CDR3: CASSQTGLAGESDTQYF

V: TRBV10-2
J: TRBJ1-5
CDR3: CASSPDANQPQHF

V: TRBV29-1
J: TRBJ2-5
CDR3: CSVRERLAGETQYF

V: TRBV6-5
J: TRBJ2-5
CDR3: CASSRLGPETQYF

V: TRBV5-1
J: TRBJ2-2
CDR3: CASSGGLAGPGTGELFF

V: TRBV27
J: TRBJ1-2
CDR3: CASRGTGDGYTF

V: TRBV20-1
J: TRBJ1-2
CDR3: CSAEGYTF